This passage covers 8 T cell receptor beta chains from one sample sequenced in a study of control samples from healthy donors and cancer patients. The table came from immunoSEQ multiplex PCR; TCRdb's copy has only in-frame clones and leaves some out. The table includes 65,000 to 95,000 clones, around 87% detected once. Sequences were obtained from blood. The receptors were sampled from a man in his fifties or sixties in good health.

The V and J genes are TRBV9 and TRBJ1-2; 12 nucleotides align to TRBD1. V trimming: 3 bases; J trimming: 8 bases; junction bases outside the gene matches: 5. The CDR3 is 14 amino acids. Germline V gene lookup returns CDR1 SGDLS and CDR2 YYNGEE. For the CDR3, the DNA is TGTGCCAGCAGCGAGGGACAGGGGGCGGGAGGCTACACCTTC. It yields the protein CASSEGQGAGGYTF.

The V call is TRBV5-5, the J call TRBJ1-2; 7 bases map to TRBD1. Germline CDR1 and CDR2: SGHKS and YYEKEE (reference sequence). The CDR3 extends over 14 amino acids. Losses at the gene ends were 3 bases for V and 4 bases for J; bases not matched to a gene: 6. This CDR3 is CASSSLQGSYGYTF. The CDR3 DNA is TGTGCCAGCAGCTCCCTACAGGGGTCCTATGGCTACACCTTC. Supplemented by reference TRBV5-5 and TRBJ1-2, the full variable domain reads DAGVTQSPTHLIKTRGQQVTLRCSPISGHKSVSWYQQVLGQGPQFIFQYYEKEERGRGNFPDRFSARQFPNYSSELNVNALLLGDSALYLCASSSLQGSYGYTFGSGTRLTVV.

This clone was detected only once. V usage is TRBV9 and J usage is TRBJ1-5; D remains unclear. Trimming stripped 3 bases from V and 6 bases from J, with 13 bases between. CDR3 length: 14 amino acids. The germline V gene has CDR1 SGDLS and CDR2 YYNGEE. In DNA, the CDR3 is TGTGCCAGCAGCGCATTACAGCCAGGTCAGCCCCAGCATTTT. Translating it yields CASSALQPGQPQHF.

CDR3 nucleotides: TGTGCCAGCACTTTGGTAGCGACCACCTACGAGCAGTACTTC. Protein product: CASTLVATTYEQYF. V and J are TRBV9 and TRBJ2-7, with TRBD2 as a possible D gene (5 bases). The CDR3 contains 14 residues. The V end was cut by 6 bases, the J end by 2 bases, with 15 bases between. Looked up from germline, CDR1 is SGDLS and CDR2 is YYNGEE.

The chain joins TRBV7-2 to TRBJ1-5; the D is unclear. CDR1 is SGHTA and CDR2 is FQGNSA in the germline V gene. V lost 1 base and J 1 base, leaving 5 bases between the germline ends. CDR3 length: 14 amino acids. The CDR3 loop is CASSLVPSNQPQHF. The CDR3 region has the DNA TGTGCCAGCAGCTTAGTACCCAGCAATCAGCCCCAGCATTTT.

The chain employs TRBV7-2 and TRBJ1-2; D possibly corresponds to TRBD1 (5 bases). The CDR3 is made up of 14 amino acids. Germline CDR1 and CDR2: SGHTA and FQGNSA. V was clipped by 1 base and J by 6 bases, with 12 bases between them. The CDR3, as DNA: TGTGCCAGCAGCTTAGATTACCGGGGGAATGGCTACACCTTC. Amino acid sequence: CASSLDYRGNGYTF.

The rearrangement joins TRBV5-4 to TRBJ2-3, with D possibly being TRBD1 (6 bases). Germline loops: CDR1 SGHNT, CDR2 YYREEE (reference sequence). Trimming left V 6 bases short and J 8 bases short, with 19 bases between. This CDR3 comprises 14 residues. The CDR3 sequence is CASTLPGDWGTQYF. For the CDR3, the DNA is TGTGCCAGCACCCTTCCAGGGGATTGGGGTACGCAGTATTTT.

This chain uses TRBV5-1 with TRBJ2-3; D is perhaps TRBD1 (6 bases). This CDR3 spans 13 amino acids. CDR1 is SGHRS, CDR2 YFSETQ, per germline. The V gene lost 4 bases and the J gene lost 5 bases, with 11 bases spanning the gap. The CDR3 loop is CASSGGQGDTQYF. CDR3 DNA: TGCGCCAGCAGCGGGGGCCAGGGAGATACGCAGTATTTT.